One sample yielded the 5 T cell receptor beta chains listed below, sequenced in a study of PD-L1 blockade in urothelial cancer. Assay: immunoSEQ multiplex PCR; the TCRdb copy retains only in-frame clones and omits some. The data show 15,000 to 20,000 clones, with over 80% seen just once and 1.5% to 2% held by the top ten. Time point here: peripheral blood 6 weeks after treatment start. Here the sequenced sample was PBMCs, taken around atezolizumab (anti-PD-L1) treatment. The receptor source for this set is a man in his forties or fifties with urothelial cancer.

This rearrangement joins TRBV9 to TRBJ2-1; no clear D gene. This CDR3 is built from 12 residues. V was pared by 2 bases and J by 13 bases, with 13 bases between. Germline lookup yields CDR1 SGDLS and CDR2 YYNGEE. CDR3 nucleotides: TGTGCCAGCAGCGTCCCAGGTGGCAGACAGTTCTTC. It encodes CASSVPGGRQFF. Supplemented by reference TRBV9 and TRBJ2-1, the full variable domain reads DSGVTQTPKHLITATGQRVTLRCSPRSGDLSVYWYQQSLDQGLQFLIQYYNGEERAKGNILERFSAQQFPDLHSELNLSSLELGDSALYFCASSVPGGRQFFGPGTRLTVL.

This chain uses TRBV5-4 with TRBJ2-4; 8 positions agree with TRBD2. Germline CDR1 reads SGHNT; CDR2 reads YYREEE (reference sequence). The CDR3 sequence is 17 residues long. Losses at the gene ends were 0 bases for V and 4 bases for J; bases not matched to a gene: 9. CDR3 sequence reads: CASSLGVREGRKNIQYF. Written as DNA, the CDR3 is TGTGCCAGCAGCTTGGGGGTTCGGGAGGGCCGAAAAAACATTCAGTACTTC.

The gene calls are TRBV5-1 and TRBJ1-5; D might be TRBD1 (6 bases). The V gene's germline CDR1 is SGHRS and CDR2 YFSETQ. Trimming cost V 5 bases and J 2 bases, with 14 bases left between them. The CDR3 spans 15 residues. The CDR3 nucleotides read TGCGCCAGCAGTGCGGGGGGCCAGGGCAATCAGCCCCAGCATTTT. This gives the protein CASSAGGQGNQPQHF.

The chain uses TRBV5-1 and TRBJ2-1; maybe TRBD2 (5 bases). The CDR3 is made up of 15 amino acids. V gave up 0 bases and J gave up 0 bases, with 7 bases separating them. Germline V CDR1 and CDR2: SGHRS, YFSETQ. The CDR3 nucleotides read TGCGCCAGCAGCTTGGAGCGGTTCTCCTACAATGAGCAGTTCTTC. Amino acid sequence: CASSLERFSYNEQFF.

In its sample, this clone was seen a few times. This chain joins TRBV2 and TRBJ1-2; D is perhaps TRBD1 (6 bases). Germline V gives CDR1 SNHLY, CDR2 FYNNEI. The V and J ends lost 4 bases and 8 bases respectively, with 17 bases between them. The CDR3 length is 14 residues. The CDR3: CASSAQGKGEGYTF. CDR3 bases: TGTGCCAGCAGTGCTCAGGGGAAAGGAGAGGGCTACACCTTC. Together with reference TRBV2 and TRBJ1-2, the CDR3 gives the full variable domain: EPEVTQTPSHQVTQMGQEVILRCVPISNHLYFYWYRQILGQKVEFLVSFYNNEISEKSEIFDDQFSVERPDGSNFTLKIRSTKLEDSAMYFCASSAQGKGEGYTFGSGTRLTVV.